The 29 T cell receptor beta chains presented below share a single source sample, sequenced in a study of shared clonotypes between healthy human individuals. The naive CD8 subset, CD45RO-negative cells positively selected for CCR7, excluded terminally differentiated effector memory CD45RA+ cells. Data came from immunoSEQ multiplex PCR; TCRdb stores just in-frame clones and leaves some out. Here the sample spans roughly 650,000 clones, roughly 95% being singletons. Input material: naive CD8+ T cells sorted from blood. The receptor set was obtained from a woman aged 30 to 39 in good health.

The chain joins TRBV2 to TRBJ2-1; the D gene is possibly TRBD2 (6 bases). V was pared by 1 base and J by 5 bases, with 12 bases between. CDR3 length equals 15 residues. Germline V lookup: CDR1 SNHLY, CDR2 FYNNEI. CDR3 region: CASSEVGLVDNEQFF. CDR3 in DNA: TGTGCCAGCAGTGAAGTGGGACTCGTCGACAATGAGCAGTTCTTC.

The rearrangement joins TRBV5-6 to TRBJ1-3; D unclear. The V end lost 2 bases, the J end lost 3 bases, and 6 bases lay between the germline ends. The CDR3 is made up of 13 amino acids. Germline CDR1 SGHDT, CDR2 YYEEEE. CDR3 protein: CASSFFIGNTIYF. For the CDR3, the DNA is TGTGCCAGCAGCTTCTTCATTGGAAACACCATATATTTT.

A single count supports this clone. CDR3 loop: CASSLEPDRGGEQYF. CDR3 coding DNA: TGCGCCAGCAGCTTGGAACCGGACAGGGGCGGGGAGCAGTACTTC. This chain joins TRBV5-1 and TRBJ2-7; 9 bases map to TRBD1. The CDR3 is made up of 15 amino acids. From germline, CDR1 is SGHRS and CDR2 YFSETQ. J was trimmed by 7 bases and V by 0 bases; bases with no gene match: 8.

As DNA, the CDR3 is TGTGCCAGCAGTTTATCGGTGGGGTACACCGGGGAGCTGTTTTTT. Protein: CASSLSVGYTGELFF. V gene TRBV27 combines with J gene TRBJ2-2; D is uncertain. The length of the CDR3 is 15 residues. Trimming stripped 0 bases from V and 3 bases from J, with 8 bases between. Germline-derived CDR1 and CDR2 are MNHEY and SMNVEV (reference sequence).

The chain joins TRBV25-1 to TRBJ2-7; D is unresolved. Germline V gene lookup returns CDR1 MGHDK and CDR2 SYGVNS. The CDR3 runs to 11 residues. Between the trimmed V and J ends, which lost 4 bases and 3 bases, there was a span of 4 bases. The DNA of the CDR3 is TGTGCCAGCAGTGCGGGCTACGAGCAGTACTTC. Amino acids: CASSAGYEQYF.

This CDR3 is CASSRGLRDSTHEQFF. CDR3 DNA: TGTGCCAGCAGCCGCGGACTTCGGGACTCGACACATGAGCAGTTCTTC. V is TRBV7-2 and J is TRBJ2-1, with TRBD2 as a possible D gene (6 bases). Per germline, CDR1 SGHTA and CDR2 FQGNSA. The CDR3 is 16 residues long. V lost 5 bases, J lost 8 bases, and 22 bases lay in between.

Regarding this clone: Other DNA sequences in the sample encode the same CDR3. This rearrangement joins TRBV5-1 to TRBJ2-7; D remains ambiguous. Germline CDR1 reads SGHRS; CDR2 reads YFSETQ. CDR3 length: 14 amino acids. V dropped 4 bases and J dropped 3 bases, with 14 bases sitting between them. CDR3 residues: CASSEGLAYYEQYF. The CDR3 DNA sequence: TGCGCCAGCAGCGAAGGGCTGGCGTACTACGAGCAGTACTTC.

On this clone: Other DNA sequences of this sample code for an identical CDR3. The genes are TRBV4-1 and TRBJ2-1; possibly TRBD2 for D (6 bases). V was pared by 0 bases and J by 0 bases, with 6 bases between. Per the germline V gene, CDR1 is MGHRA and CDR2 is YSYEKL. CDR3 size: 15 residues. As DNA, the CDR3 is TGCGCCAGCAGCCAAGATAGCGGCTCCTACAATGAGCAGTTCTTC. Translating it yields CASSQDSGSYNEQFF.

This clone was found once. This chain uses TRBV19 with TRBJ1-2; possibly TRBD1 for D (6 bases). V shed 5 bases and J shed 5 bases, with 15 bases lying between them. Germline CDR1 and CDR2: LNHDA and SQIVND (reference sequence). The CDR3 sequence is 14 residues long. CDR3 protein: CASSAGQPAYGYTF. Here the CDR3 DNA reads TGTGCCAGTAGTGCGGGACAACCGGCATATGGCTACACCTTC.

The CDR3 DNA is TGTGCCAGCAGGCTCCTAGGAGGCACCGGGGAGCTGTTTTTT. This sequence encodes CASRLLGGTGELFF. This chain uses TRBV27 with TRBJ2-2; a possible D gene is TRBD2 (5 bases). The CDR3 runs 14 residues. The germline V gene has CDR1 MNHEY and CDR2 SMNVEV (reference sequence). With 6 bases removed from V and 4 bases from J, the gap between germline ends came to 12 bases.

The chain links TRBV5-4 to TRBJ2-1, with 13 positions matching TRBD2. The CDR3 runs to 16 residues. The germline V gene encodes CDR1 SGHNT and CDR2 YYREEE (reference sequence). The J segment lost 5 bases and the V segment lost 5 bases, leaving 7 bases of the junction unmatched. The CDR3 nucleotides read TGTGCCAGCAGATATGGACTAGCGGGAGCAGACAATGAGCAGTTCTTC. Protein: CASRYGLAGADNEQFF.

The rearrangement joins TRBV7-8 to TRBJ2-7, with a weak D call TRBD2 (5 bases). Germline assignment: CDR1 SGHVS and CDR2 FQNEAQ. V dropped 5 bases and J dropped 3 bases, with 11 bases sitting between them. This CDR3 has 13 amino acids. Written as DNA, the CDR3 is TGTGCCAGCAGCCTAAGACGGGACTACGAGCAGTACTTC. Residues: CASSLRRDYEQYF.

This clone was seen a single time. The chain uses TRBV4-1 and TRBJ1-1; D is perhaps TRBD1 (6 bases). CDR3 length: 15 residues. Trimming pared 1 base from V and 2 bases from J, leaving 11 bases between. In germline, CDR1 is MGHRA, CDR2 YSYEKL. DNA of the CDR3: TGCGCCAGCAGCCAAGGGGGTGGGGGCAACACTGAAGCTTTCTTT. Translation: CASSQGGGGNTEAFF.

The chain recombines TRBV28 with TRBJ1-5; no clear D. This CDR3 has 11 amino acids. CDR1 MDHEN and CDR2 SYDVKM come from the germline V gene. Between the trimmed V and J ends, which lost 6 bases and 5 bases, there was a span of 5 bases. Here the CDR3 DNA reads TGTGCCAGCAGGGGAGATCAGCCCCAGCATTTT. Translating it yields CASRGDQPQHF.

The chain couples TRBV6-6 to TRBJ2-1; 8 bases agree with TRBD2. The CDR3 has 15 residues. Trimming took 5 bases from V and 10 from J; bases not matched to a gene: 13. Germline V gene data show CDR1 as MNHNY and CDR2 as SVGAGI (reference sequence). The CDR3 DNA reads as TGTGCCAGCAGTCCACGGACTAGCTCCCTAAACGAGCAGTTCTTC. It specifies CASSPRTSSLNEQFF.

The rearrangement uses TRBV13 and TRBJ2-7; a weak D match, TRBD2 (6 bases). V dropped 0 bases and J dropped 0 bases, with 9 bases sitting between them. CDR3 size: 15 residues. Per the germline V gene, CDR1 is PRHDT and CDR2 is FYEKMQ (reference sequence). CDR3 sequence (DNA): TGTGCCAGCAGCTTAGGCCGGGACTCCTCCTACGAGCAGTACTTC. It yields the protein CASSLGRDSSYEQYF.

V usage is TRBV6-1 and J usage is TRBJ2-1; perhaps D is TRBD1 or TRBD2 (5 bases each). This CDR3 has 16 residues. Trimming left V 4 bases short and J 0 bases short, with 13 bases between. The germline CDR1 and CDR2 sequences are MNHNS and SASEGT. The CDR3 region has the DNA TGTGCCAGCAGTGGCTGGGGGTTGGGCTCCTACAATGAGCAGTTCTTC. It specifies CASSGWGLGSYNEQFF.

CDR3 nucleotide sequence: TGCGCCAGCAGCTTGGGGTCGGAGCTGTACCAAGAGACCCAGTACTTC. This gives the protein CASSLGSELYQETQYF. The chain couples TRBV5-1 to TRBJ2-5; D remains unclear. The germline V gene encodes CDR1 SGHRS and CDR2 YFSETQ. V lost 0 bases and J 0 bases, leaving 12 bases between the germline ends. CDR3 length: 16 amino acids. The full variable domain, its missing parts supplied by reference TRBV5-1 and TRBJ2-5, is KAGVTQTPRYLIKTRGQQVTLSCSPISGHRSVSWYQQTPGQGLQFLFEYFSETQRNKGNFPGRFSGRQFSNSRSEMNVSTLELGDSALYLCASSLGSELYQETQYFGPGTRLLVL.

The chain couples TRBV2 to TRBJ1-2; D gene uncertain. Germline V gene lookup returns CDR1 SNHLY and CDR2 FYNNEI. The V gene lost 7 bases and the J gene lost 5 bases, with 23 bases spanning the gap. The CDR3 is 16 amino acids. The CDR3 DNA sequence: TGTGCCAGCACCGACTGGCGTTCGCTCTCTGTGTATGGCTACACCTTC. Translating it yields CASTDWRSLSVYGYTF. Together with reference TRBV2 and TRBJ1-2, the CDR3 gives the full variable domain: EPEVTQTPSHQVTQMGQEVILRCVPISNHLYFYWYRQILGQKVEFLVSFYNNEISEKSEIFDDQFSVERPDGSNFTLKIRSTKLEDSAMYFCASTDWRSLSVYGYTFGSGTRLTVV.

The chain uses TRBV9 and TRBJ2-3, with 7 bases aligning to TRBD2. J gave up 1 base and V 7 bases, and 6 bases lay outside the gene matches. The CDR3 covers 14 residues. CDR1 and CDR2 from the germline V gene are SGDLS and YYNGEE. CDR3 in DNA: TGTGCCAGCCAAATGGGGGGGGGCACAGATACGCAGTATTTT. As protein: CASQMGGGTDTQYF.

The rearrangement links TRBV11-2 to TRBJ2-1; possibly TRBD1 or TRBD2 for D (6 bases each). The germline V gene has CDR1 SGHAT and CDR2 FQNNGV. The V end was cut by 4 bases, the J end by 8 bases, with 15 bases between. This CDR3 spans 14 amino acids. DNA of the CDR3: TGTGCCAGCAGCTGGGGGGCTGGCGGTCATGAGCAGTTCTTC. Translating gives CASSWGAGGHEQFF.

The J gene is TRBJ2-1, the V gene TRBV2; the D call may be TRBD1 or TRBD2 (5 bases each). The CDR3 covers 16 residues. The V gene's germline CDR1 is SNHLY and CDR2 FYNNEI. V gave up 4 bases and J gave up 7 bases, with 20 bases separating them. Here the CDR3 DNA reads TGTGCCAGCAGTGTGTTTTTCGGGGACCGCAGTAATGAGCAGTTCTTC. Residues: CASSVFFGDRSNEQFF.

The chain couples TRBV10-1 to TRBJ2-7; possibly TRBD1 for D (7 bases). Germline loops: CDR1 WNHNN, CDR2 SYGVQD (reference sequence). The CDR3 totals 15 residues. V was pared by 6 bases and J by 2 bases, with 17 bases between. The CDR3 region has the DNA TGCGCCAGCAGGGTGGCGCAGGGGGGTACCTACGAGCAGTACTTC. Its protein product is CASRVAQGGTYEQYF.

The CDR3: CASSVAGGAGGYTF. The CDR3 DNA reads TGTGCCAGCAGCGTAGCAGGGGGCGCAGGCGGCTACACCTTC. V is TRBV9 and J is TRBJ1-2; TRBD1 matches 8 bases. This CDR3 has 14 amino acids. J lost 8 bases, V lost 0 bases, and 6 bases had no gene match. Looked up from germline, CDR1 is SGDLS and CDR2 is YYNGEE.

V usage is TRBV7-6 and J usage is TRBJ2-7; 16 positions agree with TRBD2. The trim removed 4 bases at V and 6 bases at J, leaving 15 bases unmatched. Germline V gives CDR1 SGHVS, CDR2 FNYEAQ. The CDR3 totals 19 residues. In DNA, the CDR3 is TGTGCCAGCAGCTCACCGGGACTAGCGGGAGGGGAAACGAGTATCGAGCAGTACTTC. Translation: CASSSPGLAGGETSIEQYF.

The gene calls are TRBV4-1 and TRBJ1-5; the D is unclear. Germline CDR1 MGHRA, CDR2 YSYEKL. This CDR3 spans 17 amino acids. V was trimmed by 0 bases and J by 2 bases, leaving 14 bases between them. Here the CDR3 reads CASSQEGGRFGNQPQHF. The CDR3 bases are TGCGCCAGCAGCCAAGAAGGAGGTAGGTTTGGCAATCAGCCCCAGCATTTT.

This clone is a singleton in its sample. This chain joins TRBV2 and TRBJ2-7, with D possibly TRBD2 on 6 matching bases. V shed 6 bases and J shed 3 bases, with 18 bases lying between them. CDR3 length: 15 residues. CDR1 SNHLY and CDR2 FYNNEI come from the germline V gene. The CDR3 DNA sequence: TGTGCCAGCAGGGGACTGGAGGGCGGGCTCTACGAGCAGTACTTC. Translating it yields CASRGLEGGLYEQYF.

This clone was seen just once. This chain joins TRBV5-4 and TRBJ1-2, with D unresolved. CDR1 SGHNT and CDR2 YYREEE come from the germline V gene (reference sequence). Trimming took 3 bases from V and 6 from J, leaving 18 bases between them. The CDR3 consists of 15 residues. CDR3 DNA sequence: TGTGCCAGCAGCTCAGTGGTGGGTCCACACCATGGCTACACCTTC. Amino acids: CASSSVVGPHHGYTF.

The gene calls are TRBV6-5 and TRBJ1-1; perhaps TRBD1 as D (5 bases). Germline CDR1 MNHEY, CDR2 SVGAGI. V was clipped by 6 bases and J by 6 bases, with 11 bases between them. The CDR3 runs to 12 residues. The CDR3 reads CASSSGSAEAFF. The CDR3 bases are TGTGCCAGCAGCTCAGGGAGCGCTGAAGCTTTCTTT.